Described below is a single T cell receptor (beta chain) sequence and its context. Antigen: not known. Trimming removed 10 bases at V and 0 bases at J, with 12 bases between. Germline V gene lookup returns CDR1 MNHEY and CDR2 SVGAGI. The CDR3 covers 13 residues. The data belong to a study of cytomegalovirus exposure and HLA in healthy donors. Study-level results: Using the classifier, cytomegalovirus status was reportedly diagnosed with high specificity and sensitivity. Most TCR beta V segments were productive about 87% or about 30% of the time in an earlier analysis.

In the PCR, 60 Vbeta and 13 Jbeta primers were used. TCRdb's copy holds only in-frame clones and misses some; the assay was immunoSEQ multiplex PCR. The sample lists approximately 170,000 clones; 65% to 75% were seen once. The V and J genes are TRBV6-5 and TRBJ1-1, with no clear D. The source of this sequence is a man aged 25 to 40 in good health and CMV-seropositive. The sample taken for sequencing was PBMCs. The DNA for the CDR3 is TGTGCCACCTCAGTTATAATGAACACTGAAGCTTTCTTT. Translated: CATSVIMNTEAFF.